One and the same sample provided the 17 T cell receptor beta chains below, sequenced in a study of beta chain features in type 1 diabetes. Study conclusions and caveats: Researchers report that Type 1 diabetes patients had moderately but significantly shorter TCRB CDR3s across all four CD4+ subsets.

Sequencing targeted expressed TCRB transcripts, as all isolated RNA had been reverse transcribed. Assay: immunoSEQ multiplex PCR; the TCRdb copy retains only in-frame clones and omits some. Counted here are about 270,000 clones, around 15% occurring once; the ten biggest clones make up around 0.016%. Their specific antigens are unknown. The material sequenced was naive CD4+ T cells from blood. These receptors all come from a man aged 25 to 40 with type 1 diabetes.

The chain combines TRBV7-8 with TRBJ2-2, with D perhaps matching TRBD1 (6 bases). The CDR3 is made up of 16 amino acids. Germline V CDR1 and CDR2: SGHVS, FQNEAQ. Trimming removed 0 bases from V and 5 bases from J, with 13 bases in between. The CDR3 region is CASSLAGQRGTGELFF. CDR3 in DNA: TGTGCCAGCAGCTTAGCGGGACAAAGAGGGACCGGGGAGCTGTTTTTT.

This clone was counted a few times. This chain connects TRBV5-1 to TRBJ1-4; TRBD1 matches at 8 bases. There are 15 residues in the CDR3. V was pared by 4 bases and J by 3 bases, with 5 bases of the junction left unmatched. Germline V gene lookup returns CDR1 SGHRS and CDR2 YFSETQ. The CDR3 coding sequence is TGCGCCAGCAGCCCGATGACAGGGGCTAATGAAAAACTGTTTTTT. It encodes CASSPMTGANEKLFF.

This clone was recorded a few times. The V gene is TRBV21-1, the J gene TRBJ2-7; the table's TRBD2 call for D was not verified on the DNA. TRBV21-1 is a recognized pseudogene. The CDR3 sequence is 11 residues long. The CDR3 region is CASKLNYEQYF. Here the CDR3 DNA reads TGTGCCAGCAAACTCAACTACGAGCAGTACTTC.

This clone came up a few times. The chain links TRBV7-9 to TRBJ2-5; 8 nucleotides match TRBD2. With 7 bases clipped from V and 4 bases from J, the junction kept 8 bases outside the gene matches. The CDR3 covers 14 residues. CDR1 SEHNR and CDR2 FQNEAQ come from the germline V gene (reference sequence). CDR3 residues: CASNSREGGETQYF. DNA for the CDR3: TGTGCCAGCAACAGTCGGGAGGGCGGAGAGACCCAGTACTTC. Complete variable domain (other parts from reference TRBV7-9 and TRBJ2-5): DTGVSQNPRHKITKRGQNVTFRCDPISEHNRLYWYRQTLGQGPEFLTYFQNEAQLEKSRLLSDRFSAERPKGSFSTLEIQRTEQGDSAMYLCASNSREGGETQYFGPGTRLLVL.

J is TRBJ1-5 and V is TRBV18; D call uncertain. CDR3 size: 14 residues. Germline CDR1 is KGHSH and CDR2 is LQKENI. Trimming removed 1 base from V and 5 bases from J, with 9 bases in between. DNA of the CDR3: TGTGCCAGCTCACCACGATCCGGAGATCAGCCCCAGCATTTT. It codes for CASSPRSGDQPQHF. Based on the CDR3 plus reference TRBV18 and TRBJ1-5, the full variable domain is NAGVMQNPRHLVRRRGQEARLRCSPMKGHSHVYWYRQLPEEGLKFMVYLQKENIIDESGMPKERFSAEFPKEGPSILRIQQVVRGDSAAYFCASSPRSGDQPQHFGDGTRLSIL.

This clone was seen a few times. The V and J genes are TRBV4-3 and TRBJ1-1, with 7 bases fitting TRBD1. The CDR3 runs 15 residues. The trim removed 2 bases at V and 3 bases at J, leaving 6 bases unmatched. Germline loops: CDR1 LGHNA, CDR2 YSLEER. This CDR3 is CASSQNWDSHTEAFF. The DNA for the CDR3 is TGCGCCAGCAGCCAAAATTGGGACAGTCACACTGAAGCTTTCTTT.

V gene TRBV4-3 combines with J gene TRBJ2-1, with 8 bases lining up with TRBD2. This CDR3 region has 15 residues. The germline V gene encodes CDR1 LGHNA and CDR2 YSLEER. The trim removed 1 base at V and 7 bases at J, leaving 6 bases unmatched. The CDR3 nucleotides read TGCGCCAGCAGCCAAGCCGCGGGAGGCCAGAATGAGCAGTTCTTC. It is translated as CASSQAAGGQNEQFF.

Only a few counts were recorded for this clone. The chain couples TRBV27 to TRBJ1-1; 7 bases map to TRBD1. The CDR3 extends over 14 amino acids. V lost 7 bases, J lost 0 bases, and 5 bases stayed unmatched. Germline CDR1 MNHEY, CDR2 SMNVEV (reference sequence). The CDR3 DNA reads TGTGCCAGCAAGTTGACAGGGCTGAACACTGAAGCTTTCTTT. This encodes CASKLTGLNTEAFF.

As for this clone: The same CDR3 is also encoded by other DNA sequences in this sample. The rearrangement links TRBV28 to TRBJ1-5; 8 bases are a match to TRBD1. Trimming removed 5 bases from V and 5 bases from J; junction bases left unmatched: 5. CDR1 is MDHEN and CDR2 is SYDVKM in the germline V gene. The CDR3 is 14 amino acids. CDR3 in amino acids: CASSPGQGDQPQHF. The DNA for the CDR3 is TGTGCCAGCAGTCCCGGACAGGGCGATCAGCCCCAGCATTTT. Full variable domain (rest looked up from reference TRBV28 and TRBJ1-5): DVKVTQSSRYLVKRTGEKVFLECVQDMDHENMFWYRQDPGLGLRLIYFSYDVKMKEKGDIPEGYSVSREKKERFSLILESASTNQTSMYLCASSPGQGDQPQHFGDGTRLSIL.

The CDR3 here is CASSEGLAGLNEQFF. CDR3 coding DNA: TGCGCCAGCAGCGAGGGACTAGCGGGACTCAATGAGCAGTTCTTC. J is TRBJ2-1 and V is TRBV5-1, with 13 positions matching TRBD2. Trimming took 4 bases from V and 6 from J; bases not matched to a gene: 4. The CDR3 consists of 15 residues. The germline CDR1 and CDR2 sequences are SGHRS and YFSETQ.

The chain links TRBV5-1 to TRBJ2-5; tentative D call: TRBD2 (6 bases). The CDR3 length is 13 residues. The germline gives CDR1 SGHRS, CDR2 YFSETQ. The V end was cut by 4 bases, the J end by 5 bases, with 12 bases between. DNA for the CDR3: TGCGCCAGCAGCCCCGGGGGTATGGAGACCCAGTACTTC. Encoded protein: CASSPGGMETQYF.

The chain is built from TRBV7-2 and TRBJ2-5; 8 bases line up with TRBD2. Per germline, CDR1 SGHTA and CDR2 FQGNSA. The CDR3 length is 14 residues. Losses at the gene ends were 1 base for V and 3 bases for J; bases not matched to a gene: 1. The CDR3 bases are TGTGCCAGCAGCTTAGGTAGCGGGGAAGAGACCCAGTACTTC. Its protein product is CASSLGSGEETQYF. Variable domain in full (rest from reference TRBV7-2 and TRBJ2-5): GAGVSQSPSNKVTEKGKDVELRCDPISGHTALYWYRQSLGQGLEFLIYFQGNSAPDKSGLPSDRFSAERTGGSVSTLTIQRTQQEDSAVYLCASSLGSGEETQYFGPGTRLLVL.

This clone was seen a handful of times. This sequence joins TRBV7-9 and TRBJ2-7; 10 nucleotides agree with TRBD1. V trimming: 2 bases; J trimming: 8 bases; junction bases outside the gene matches: 6. This CDR3 comprises 14 residues. Germline V gives CDR1 SEHNR, CDR2 FQNEAQ (reference sequence). Here the CDR3 DNA reads TGTGCCAGCAGCTTACAGGGACAGGGGATACAGCAGTACTTC. Protein: CASSLQGQGIQQYF. Full variable domain (remainder filled in from reference TRBV7-9 and TRBJ2-7): DTGVSQNPRHKITKRGQNVTFRCDPISEHNRLYWYRQTLGQGPEFLTYFQNEAQLEKSRLLSDRFSAERPKGSFSTLEIQRTEQGDSAMYLCASSLQGQGIQQYFGPGTRLTVT.

The chain carries TRBV27 and TRBJ1-5; no clear D gene. Germline V gene sequence: CDR1 MNHEY, CDR2 SMNVEV (reference sequence). V shed 2 bases and J shed 3 bases, with 8 bases lying between them. CDR3 size: 14 residues. This chain's CDR3 is CASSLPGINQPQHF. For the CDR3, the DNA is TGTGCCAGCAGTTTACCGGGGATCAATCAGCCCCAGCATTTT.

The chain is built from TRBV29-1 and TRBJ2-3; 10 bases are a match to TRBD1. The trim removed 7 bases at V and 3 bases at J, leaving 10 bases unmatched. The CDR3 extends over 15 amino acids. Germline V gene data show CDR1 as SQVTM and CDR2 as ANQGSEA. In nucleotides, the CDR3 is TGCAGCGGTGCCGGGGGGACAGGGGAGACAGATACGCAGTATTTT. This translates into CSGAGGTGETDTQYF.

This clone was found a few times. The V and J genes are TRBV30 and TRBJ2-7; D is possibly TRBD2 (6 bases). The CDR3 consists of 12 residues. The V end was cut by 0 bases, the J end by 12 bases, with 15 bases between. CDR1 GTSNPN and CDR2 SVGIG come from the germline V gene (reference sequence). Here the CDR3 reads CAWSVWQGGRYF. The CDR3 DNA is TGTGCCTGGAGTGTCTGGCAGGGAGGTCGGTACTTC.

As regards this clone: The same CDR3 also results from other DNA sequences found in this sample. The chain combines TRBV18 with TRBJ2-3, with D uncertain. The V and J ends lost 2 bases and 3 bases respectively, with 6 bases between them. Germline V gene data show CDR1 as KGHSH and CDR2 as LQKENI. The CDR3 length is 13 residues. CDR3 nucleotides: TGTGCCAGCTCACCATCCGGGACAGATACGCAGTATTTT. Protein sequence: CASSPSGTDTQYF.